These 8 T cell receptor beta chains originate from one sample sequenced in a study of shared clonotypes between healthy human individuals (dated by TCRdb to between 2020 and 2021). The library was produced with the immunoSEQ multiplex PCR assay. TCRdb took this table from immuneACCESS and kept in-frame rearrangements with V and J called. Such tables lack part of the clones; where checked against another copy, unresolved V genes explain under half of the gap, and the rest is unexplained. Counted in this sample were around 1.1 million clones; roughly 77% of them appeared once. The ten largest clones capture roughly 0.82% of the sample. Sequenced material: memory CD4+ T cells from PBMCs. The cell subset or site label, as the study defines it: CD45RA-negative fraction. The receptors derive from a man between 18 and 35 years old in good health. Some clones in this sample may be carry-over from other donors' samples.

The V and J genes are TRBV18 and TRBJ1-1, with D possibly TRBD1 on 6 matching bases. V lost 4 bases to trimming and J lost 3 bases, with 9 bases between them. Per the germline V gene, CDR1 is KGHSH and CDR2 is LQKENI. CDR3 size: 13 residues. The chain's CDR3 is CASSQGVDTEAFF. The CDR3 DNA reads as TGTGCCAGCTCACAGGGGGTTGACACTGAAGCTTTCTTT.

For this clone: The sample contains more than one DNA sequence encoding this CDR3. The chain recombines TRBV9 with TRBJ2-3; tentative D call: TRBD1 (5 bases). Germline-derived CDR1 and CDR2 are SGDLS and YYNGEE. The CDR3 loop spans 13 amino acids. With 2 bases removed from V and 3 bases from J, the gap between germline ends came to 7 bases. The CDR3 loop is CASSVQGTDTQYF. The CDR3 bases are TGTGCCAGCAGCGTTCAGGGAACAGATACGCAGTATTTT.

The chain recombines TRBV20-1 with TRBJ2-1, with no clear D. V lost 1 base, J lost 10 bases, and 8 bases lay in between. The CDR3 runs to 11 residues. The germline CDR1 and CDR2 sequences are DFQATT and SNEGSKA (reference sequence). CDR3 sequence: CSARGNWEQFF. The CDR3 region has the DNA TGCAGTGCTAGAGGCAACTGGGAGCAGTTCTTC.

The chain recombines TRBV2 with TRBJ2-7, with TRBD1 as a possible D gene (5 bases). Germline CDR1 and CDR2: SNHLY and FYNNEI. V was pared by 7 bases and J by 0 bases, with 13 bases between. This CDR3 is built from 14 residues. The CDR3 DNA sequence: TGTGCCAGCACCCCCCGACAGACCTCCTACGAGCAGTACTTC. Translating gives CASTPRQTSYEQYF.

V is TRBV14 and J is TRBJ2-1, with a weak D call TRBD2 (6 bases). CDR1 is SGHDN, CDR2 FVKESK, per germline. The CDR3 spans 14 residues. Between the trimmed V and J ends, which lost 3 bases and 4 bases, there was a span of 10 bases. CDR3 DNA: TGTGCCAGCAGCCAGAGTAGCGGATACAATGAGCAGTTCTTC. The encoded protein is CASSQSSGYNEQFF.

The rearrangement uses TRBV5-5 and TRBJ2-1; D gene uncertain. The CDR3 spans 16 residues. In germline, CDR1 is SGHKS, CDR2 YYEKEE (reference sequence). With 0 bases removed from V and 10 bases from J, the gap between germline ends came to 20 bases. The CDR3 DNA is TGTGCCAGCAGCTTGGTCGGTACATCGAACCACCTAGAGCAGTTCTTC. Amino acid sequence: CASSLVGTSNHLEQFF. Together with reference TRBV5-5 and TRBJ2-1, the CDR3 gives the full variable domain: DAGVTQSPTHLIKTRGQQVTLRCSPISGHKSVSWYQQVLGQGPQFIFQYYEKEERGRGNFPDRFSARQFPNYSSELNVNALLLGDSALYLCASSLVGTSNHLEQFFGPGTRLTVL.

This chain joins TRBV4-1 and TRBJ1-2, with D unresolved. CDR1 MGHRA and CDR2 YSYEKL come from the germline V gene. V gave up 1 base and J gave up 7 bases, with 4 bases separating them. The CDR3 covers 11 residues. The CDR3 spells CASSQGFGYTF. Written as DNA, the CDR3 is TGCGCCAGCAGCCAAGGTTTTGGCTACACCTTC.

In this sample, this clone turned up a few times. The chain joins TRBV7-9 to TRBJ2-7; weak D call: TRBD2 (6 bases). V was cut by 1 base and J by 2 bases, with 9 bases left in between. Germline V gene sequence: CDR1 SEHNR, CDR2 FQNEAQ (reference sequence). The CDR3 sequence is 14 residues long. CDR3 amino acids: CASSLVSGPYEQYF. The CDR3 DNA is TGTGCCAGCAGCTTAGTTAGCGGCCCCTACGAGCAGTACTTC.